A selection of T cell receptor beta chains follows, all from one sample in a study of T-cell memory formation after mild COVID-19. Each CDR3 protein is one row after TCRdb ran MiXCR on the 5' RACE reads. The sample consists of around 390,000 distinct CDR3 sequences, approximately 16% of them appearing once. The material sequenced was PBMCs or a T cell subset sorted from them (not recorded which). The receptors were sampled from a man in his late teens or twenties who had mild COVID-19 (a few samples of this study predate the infection). Cell type and time point are not known. Each CDR3 is given with its conserved first and last residue. The order of the fields is V gene, D gene, clone size, J gene, CDR3 DNA, CDR3 protein. The D gene is left open where the match is weak. Not every row has a clone size; where given, it reads once, few, many or a size class.

TRBV7-9	TRBD2	few	TRBJ2-1	TGTGCCAGCAGGGTGTCCAGGCGGGGGGGCTCCTACAATGAGCAGTTCTTC	CASRVSRRGGSYNEQFF
TRBV7-9	TRBD1	NA	TRBJ1-5	TGTGCCAGCAGCTTAGCAGACCCCGACAGGGGGCTCGGACAGCCCCAGCATTTT	CASSLADPDRGLGQPQHF
TRBV12-3/TRBV12-4	NA	NA	TRBJ1-1	TGTGCCAGCACCTTCGCACCGACAGACCCGAACACTGAAGCTTTCTTT	CASTFAPTDPNTEAFF
TRBV12-3/TRBV12-4	NA	NA	TRBJ2-1	TGTGCCAGCAGTTTCATCAACACTGAGCAGTTCTTC	CASSFINTEQFF
TRBV20-1	NA	NA	TRBJ1-1	TGCAGTGCTAGAGATCCCGGCGGGGGGAACACTGAAGCTTTCTTT	CSARDPGGGNTEAFF
TRBV19	NA	few	TRBJ1-5	TGTGCCAGTAGTAAGCGGGGCGAGGGGGGCAATCAGCCCCAGCATTTT	CASSKRGEGGNQPQHF
TRBV4-1	NA	few	TRBJ1-4	TGCGCCAGCAGCCAAGTCACGACGGGTGAAAAACTGTTTTTT	CASSQVTTGEKLFF
TRBV7-2	TRBD1	few	TRBJ2-1	TGTGCCAGCAGCGCCTACAGGGGGAACAATGAGCAGTTCTTC	CASSAYRGNNEQFF
TRBV15	TRBD1	few	TRBJ2-3	TGTGCCACCAGCGGCTCCGGGACAGGGGATGGAGATACGCAGTATTTT	CATSGSGTGDGDTQYF
TRBV9	NA	NA	TRBJ2-3	TGTGCCAGCAGCGTGGGGGAGGATACGCAGTATTTT	CASSVGEDTQYF
TRBV5-1	NA	NA	TRBJ2-3	TGCGCCAGCAGTCGGGCCCTCACAGATACGCAGTATTTT	CASSRALTDTQYF
TRBV7-9	NA	NA	TRBJ2-3	TGTGCCAGCAGCCGACCGGGCGAGACTAGCACAGATACGCAGTATTTT	CASSRPGETSTDTQYF
TRBV12-3/TRBV12-4	TRBD1	few	TRBJ2-7	TGTGCCAGCAGTTTCGACAGGGGCTACGAGCAGTACTTC	CASSFDRGYEQYF
TRBV6-5	NA	NA	TRBJ2-1	TGTGCCAGCAGTTACTCTCGGCATGAGCAGTTCTTC	CASSYSRHEQFF
TRBV4-1	NA	once	TRBJ2-2	TGCGCCAGCAGCCAAGATTGGTGGATGGCCACCGGGGAGCTGTTTTTT	CASSQDWWMATGELFF
TRBV3-1	NA	few	TRBJ2-5	TGTGCCAGCAGCCAATCTGGGTTTTCCGAGACCCAGTACTTC	CASSQSGFSETQYF